This T cell receptor beta chain was captured by sequencing in a study of T cell repertoires in cytomegalovirus infection (dated by TCRdb to between 2018 and 2021). At the level of the whole study: Peptide stimulations targeted recently identified HLA-C-restricted CMV epitopes, whose presentation resists viral immunomodulation, together with well-studied HLA-B-restricted epitopes. Donor HLA type was relevant to the analysis, because carriage of CMV infection together with the matching HLA type was indicated by public TCR beta signatures.

On the study overall, not on this receptor specifically: The ex vivo response was dominated by HLA-C-restricted CMV-specific TCR beta clonotypes, which also provided the single most frequent clonotype in two of eight donors. In both this cohort and an independent cohort of several hundred donors, the cumulative frequency of public TCR beta family members distinguished carriers of CMV infection plus the relevant HLA type.

CDR1 and CDR2 are read off the germline V gene as MNHNS and SASEGT. The cysteine opens and the phenylalanine closes a CDR3 of 16 amino acids. CDR3 DNA is the only sequence kept; it has 48 bases, read in frame from the first base. The trim is 3 bases for V and 0 bases for J, with a gap of 12 bases between the germline ends. The instrument was an Illumina HiSeq 1500. TCRdb ran its own pipeline on the public reads, namely fastp trimming at Q25 and MiXCR clone calling, and kept in-frame beta chains. Rows are combined by CDR3 protein, so each entry shows the most common genes and DNA. The sample includes about 920,000 distinct CDR3 sequences, with around 30% observed a single time. The top ten constitute about 14% of the sample. This clonotype was detected ten times or more. The specificity of this receptor is unknown. No clone much larger than this one lies a single base away; base qualities are absent.

What this sample's treatment or condition label stands for: in vitro stimulation with specific CMV peptide epitopes to enrich CMV-specific T cells. This sequence originates from a human donor in good health (CMV status not recorded). Some clones in this sample may be carry-over from other donors' samples. The chain links TRBV6-1 with TRBJ2-1, with the D gene call left open. This specimen consisted of cultured CD8+ T cells from PBMCs, obtained from culture after CMV antigen stimulation. The CDR3 loop reads CASSDFPTSSYNEQFF. The DNA sequence is as follows: TGTGCCAGCAGTGATTTCCCGACCAGCTCCTACAATGAGCAGTTCTTC.